The 19 T cell receptor beta chains given below trace back to one sample, sequenced in a study of OX40 agonist ivuxolimab in advanced cancers. Library preparation used the immunoSEQ multiplex PCR assay. Drawn from immuneACCESS, this table holds only the in-frame rearrangements with V and J called that TCRdb kept. Clones are partly lost; checked studies trace under half to an unresolved V gene and leave the rest unexplained. The sample includes roughly 62,000 clones, with 84% observed a single time. The leading ten clones occupy 2.4% of the sample. The input for sequencing was CD4+ or CD8+ T cells sorted from blood, taken in a trial of the OX40 agonist ivuxolimab. Receptor source: an adult with an advanced solid tumor such as melanoma, head and neck, liver or kidney cancer.

V gene TRBV6-1 combines with J gene TRBJ2-4; maybe TRBD1 (6 bases). Germline CDR1 is MNHNS and CDR2 is SASEGT. V was trimmed by 6 bases and J by 8 bases, leaving 17 bases between them. The CDR3 consists of 14 residues. CDR3 bases: TGTGCCAGCAGCCCCTGGGGGCAGGGATACATTCAGTACTTC. It encodes CASSPWGQGYIQYF.

The chain is built from TRBV6-5 and TRBJ1-6; D unresolved. Between the trimmed V and J ends, which lost 5 bases and 3 bases, there was a span of 11 bases. The germline gives CDR1 MNHEY, CDR2 SVGAGI. The CDR3 spans 15 residues. The CDR3 DNA sequence: TGTGCCAGCAGTATAAACGGTTTCTATAATTCACCCCTCCACTTT. This gives the protein CASSINGFYNSPLHF.

V is TRBV7-2 and J is TRBJ1-1; 8 nucleotides match TRBD1. V shed 1 base and J 0 bases; nucleotides not matched to a gene: 7. The germline gives CDR1 SGHTA, CDR2 FQGNSA. The CDR3 totals 17 residues. The CDR3 region is CASSLGTGPPMNTEAFF. The CDR3 DNA sequence: TGTGCCAGCAGCTTAGGGACAGGGCCGCCCATGAACACTGAAGCTTTCTTT. Drawing the rest from reference TRBV7-2 and TRBJ1-1, the complete variable domain is GAGVSQSPSNKVTEKGKDVELRCDPISGHTALYWYRQSLGQGLEFLIYFQGNSAPDKSGLPSDRFSAERTGGSVSTLTIQRTQQEDSAVYLCASSLGTGPPMNTEAFFGQGTRLTVV.

The chain uses TRBV11-2 and TRBJ2-2, with TRBD2 as a possible D gene (6 bases). V lost 5 bases and J 1 base, leaving 11 bases between the germline ends. The CDR3 is 15 residues long. Germline V lookup: CDR1 SGHAT, CDR2 FQNNGV. CDR3 sequence (DNA): TGTGCCAGCAGCCCGGGACTGATGAACACCGGGGAGCTGTTTTTT. Its protein is CASSPGLMNTGELFF.

V gene TRBV7-2 combines with J gene TRBJ1-1; no clear D gene. The ends were cut back, 7 bases at V and 8 bases at J, with 17 bases in the middle. The CDR3 contains 13 residues. The germline V gene encodes CDR1 SGHTA and CDR2 FQGNSA. DNA for the CDR3: TGTGCCAGCACCCCTCTCTCGACGGGCGAAGCTTTCTTT. Encoded protein: CASTPLSTGEAFF.

The J gene is TRBJ2-7, the V gene TRBV5-1; possible D gene TRBD2, 6 bases. Between the trimmed V and J ends, which lost 3 bases and 6 bases, there was a span of 16 bases. Germline V CDR1 and CDR2: SGHRS, YFSETQ. This CDR3 is built from 14 residues. CDR3 amino acids: CASSSPTRSSEQYF. In nucleotides, the CDR3 is TGCGCCAGCAGCTCGCCGACTAGATCTAGCGAGCAGTACTTC. The whole variable domain, remainder taken from reference TRBV5-1 and TRBJ2-7, is KAGVTQTPRYLIKTRGQQVTLSCSPISGHRSVSWYQQTPGQGLQFLFEYFSETQRNKGNFPGRFSGRQFSNSRSEMNVSTLELGDSALYLCASSSPTRSSEQYFGPGTRLTVT.

This rearrangement joins TRBV15 to TRBJ1-6; 7 nucleotides line up with TRBD1. Germline V gives CDR1 LNHNV, CDR2 YYDKDF (reference sequence). V was pared by 3 bases and J by 2 bases, with 4 bases of the junction left unmatched. The CDR3 runs 16 residues. CDR3 coding DNA: TGTGCCACCAGCAGCGGGGACAGTCCCTATAATTCACCCCTCCACTTT. Translation: CATSSGDSPYNSPLHF.

The chain couples TRBV27 to TRBJ2-7, with a tentative D call TRBD2 (5 bases). V lost 3 bases and J lost 1, with 13 bases in between. CDR1 and CDR2 (germline): MNHEY, SMNVEV (reference sequence). The CDR3 spans 15 residues. In DNA, the CDR3 is TGTGCCAGCAGTTTGGCCCCCGGGGTATCCTACGAGCAGTACTTC. Translated: CASSLAPGVSYEQYF.

The chain joins TRBV6-5 to TRBJ2-1, with 12 bases aligning to TRBD2. Germline V CDR1 and CDR2: MNHEY, SVGAGI. This CDR3 has 16 residues. V trimming: 2 bases; J trimming: 10 bases; junction bases outside the gene matches: 9. The CDR3 DNA sequence: TGTGCCAGCAGTTACACCTCTAGCGGGGGGGCCAGGGAGCAGTTCTTC. Translating it yields CASSYTSSGGAREQFF.

The rearrangement links TRBV19 to TRBJ2-4; D is perhaps TRBD2 (7 bases). The CDR3 extends over 16 amino acids. Germline assignment: CDR1 LNHDA and CDR2 SQIVND (reference sequence). Deletions cut 8 bases from V and 3 bases from J, with 20 bases between. CDR3 DNA: TGTGCCAGTGGAGGGGGAGGGACGAGCGGCAAAAACATTCAGTACTTC. Its protein product is CASGGGGTSGKNIQYF. Full variable domain (remainder filled in from reference TRBV19 and TRBJ2-4): DGGITQSPKYLFRKEGQNVTLSCEQNLNHDAMYWYRQDPGQGLRLIYYSQIVNDFQKGDIAEGYSVSREKKESFPLTVTSAQKNPTAFYLCASGGGGTSGKNIQYFGAGTRLSVL.

The chain recombines TRBV5-8 with TRBJ1-2; 8 nucleotides align to TRBD1. V lost 4 bases, J lost 1 base, and 3 bases stayed unmatched. The CDR3 has 14 residues. The germline V gene has CDR1 SGHTS and CDR2 YDEGEE. CDR3 sequence reads: CASSADRVNYGYTF. In DNA form, the CDR3 reads TGTGCCAGCAGCGCGGACAGGGTTAACTATGGCTACACCTTC.

This chain uses TRBV27 with TRBJ2-2; 12 nucleotides line up with TRBD2. Per the germline V gene, CDR1 is MNHEY and CDR2 is SMNVEV (reference sequence). The junction had 5 bases not matched to a gene; V was cut back by 3 bases and J by 0 bases. CDR3 size: 18 residues. In nucleotides, the CDR3 is TGTGCCAGCAGTTTTCGGACTAGCGGGGCCTCGAACACCGGGGAGCTGTTTTTT. Encoded protein: CASSFRTSGASNTGELFF.

This clone was counted between two and nine times. This chain uses TRBV4-3 with TRBJ1-1; maybe TRBD1 (5 bases). Per the germline V gene, CDR1 is LGHNA and CDR2 is YSLEER. The CDR3 consists of 12 residues. V was cut by 1 base and J by 11 bases, with 11 bases left in between. CDR3 loop: CASSQVGRDAFF. In nucleotides, the CDR3 is TGCGCCAGCAGCCAAGTAGGCAGGGATGCTTTCTTT.

The chain joins TRBV6-1 to TRBJ1-1; D unresolved. Germline V gene lookup returns CDR1 MNHNS and CDR2 SASEGT. The CDR3 is made up of 13 amino acids. The V and J ends lost 3 bases and 1 base respectively, with 6 bases between them. The CDR3 bases are TGTGCCAGCAGTGAGGTCCCGAACACTGAAGCTTTCTTT. Translated: CASSEVPNTEAFF.

This chain joins TRBV28 and TRBJ2-7, with 8 bases matching TRBD2. Germline lookup yields CDR1 MDHEN and CDR2 SYDVKM. With V trimmed by 6 bases and J by 5 bases, 15 bases remained unmatched. The CDR3 extends over 16 amino acids. Written as DNA, the CDR3 is TGTGCCAGCAGCCGTTCTACTCCCCGGGGGGGTGACGAGCAGTACTTC. This gives the protein CASSRSTPRGGDEQYF.

This chain connects TRBV5-1 to TRBJ2-1, with 12 bases identical to TRBD2. This CDR3 contains 18 residues. CDR1 and CDR2 (germline): SGHRS, YFSETQ. The V gene end was trimmed by 4 bases and the J gene end by 1 base; junction bases not matched to a gene: 9. The CDR3 region is CASSQTSGGPGSYNEQFF. CDR3 nucleotide sequence: TGCGCCAGCAGCCAGACTAGCGGGGGACCGGGGTCCTACAATGAGCAGTTCTTC.

This chain connects TRBV19 to TRBJ1-2, with 7 bases matching TRBD1. V shed 4 bases, J shed 3 bases, and the junction held 11 bases outside the gene matches. The CDR3 contains 16 residues. Germline V lookup: CDR1 LNHDA, CDR2 SQIVND (reference sequence). The CDR3 bases are TGTGCCAGTAGTAGCACAGGGGTGGTGGTGGACTATGGCTACACCTTC. This codes for CASSSTGVVVDYGYTF.

The chain employs TRBV27 and TRBJ1-4; the D gene is possibly TRBD1 (6 bases). Germline CDR1 and CDR2: MNHEY and SMNVEV (reference sequence). The CDR3 loop spans 15 amino acids. Trimming took 6 bases from V and 5 from J, leaving 16 bases between them. CDR3 in DNA: TGTGCCAGCAGGGCGCACGAAGGGGGGAATGAAAAACTGTTTTTT. Protein product: CASRAHEGGNEKLFF.

V and J are TRBV15 and TRBJ1-2; a weak D match, TRBD1 (6 bases). The CDR3 contains 16 residues. Germline V CDR1 and CDR2: LNHNV, YYDKDF (reference sequence). Trimming removed 0 bases at V and 6 bases at J, with 17 bases between. CDR3 nucleotide sequence: TGTGCCACCAGCAGAGATCTAGGCAGGGGAAGGGATGGCTACACCTTC. It codes for CATSRDLGRGRDGYTF. Drawing the rest from reference TRBV15 and TRBJ1-2, the complete variable domain is DAMVIQNPRYQVTQFGKPVTLSCSQTLNHNVMYWYQQKSSQAPKLLFHYYDKDFNNEADTPDNFQSRRPNTSFCFLDIRSPGLGDTAMYLCATSRDLGRGRDGYTFGSGTRLTVV.